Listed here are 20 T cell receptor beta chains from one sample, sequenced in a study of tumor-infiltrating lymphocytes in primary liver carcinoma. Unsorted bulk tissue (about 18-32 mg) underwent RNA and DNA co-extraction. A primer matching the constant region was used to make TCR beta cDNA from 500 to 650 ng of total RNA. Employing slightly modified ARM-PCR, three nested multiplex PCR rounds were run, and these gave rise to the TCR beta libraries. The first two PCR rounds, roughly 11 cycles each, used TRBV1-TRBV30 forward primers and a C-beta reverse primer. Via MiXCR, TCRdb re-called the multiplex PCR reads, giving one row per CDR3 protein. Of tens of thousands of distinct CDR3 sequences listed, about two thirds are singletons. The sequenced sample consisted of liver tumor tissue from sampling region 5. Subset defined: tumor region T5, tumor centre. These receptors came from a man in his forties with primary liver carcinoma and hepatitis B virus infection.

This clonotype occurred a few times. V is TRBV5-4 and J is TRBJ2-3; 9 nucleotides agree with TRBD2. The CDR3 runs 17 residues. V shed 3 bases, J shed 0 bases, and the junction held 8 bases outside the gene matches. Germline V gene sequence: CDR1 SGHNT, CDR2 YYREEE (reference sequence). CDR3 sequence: CASSSGLARVSTDTQYF. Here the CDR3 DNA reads TGTGCCAGCAGCTCCGGACTAGCGAGAGTAAGCACAGATACGCAGTATTTT.

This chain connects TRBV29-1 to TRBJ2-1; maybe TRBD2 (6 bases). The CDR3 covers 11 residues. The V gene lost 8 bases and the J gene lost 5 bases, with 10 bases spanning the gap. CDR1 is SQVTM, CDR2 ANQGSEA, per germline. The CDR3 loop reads CSSRLDNEQFF. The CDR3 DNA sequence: TGCAGCTCCCGACTAGACAATGAGCAGTTCTTC.

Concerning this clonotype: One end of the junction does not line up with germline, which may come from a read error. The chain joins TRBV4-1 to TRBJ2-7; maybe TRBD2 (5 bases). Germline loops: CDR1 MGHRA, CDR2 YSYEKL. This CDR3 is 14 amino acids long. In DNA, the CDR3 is TGCGCCAGTAGCCAAGATCAACAAGCGGAAGAGCGGTACTTC. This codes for CASSQDQQAEERYF.

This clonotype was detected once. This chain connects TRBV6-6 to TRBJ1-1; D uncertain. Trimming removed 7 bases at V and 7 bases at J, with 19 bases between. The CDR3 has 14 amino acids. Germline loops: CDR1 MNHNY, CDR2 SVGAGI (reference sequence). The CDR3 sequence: CASNYQSQIDEAFF. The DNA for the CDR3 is TGTGCCAGCAACTACCAGAGCCAGATAGATGAAGCTTTCTTT.

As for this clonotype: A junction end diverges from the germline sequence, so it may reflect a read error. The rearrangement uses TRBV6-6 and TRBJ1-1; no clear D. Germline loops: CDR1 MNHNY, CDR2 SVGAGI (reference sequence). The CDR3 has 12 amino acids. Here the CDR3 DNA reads TGTGACAGCAGTAACGGGCCCACCGAAGCTCTCTTT. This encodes CDSSNGPTEALF.

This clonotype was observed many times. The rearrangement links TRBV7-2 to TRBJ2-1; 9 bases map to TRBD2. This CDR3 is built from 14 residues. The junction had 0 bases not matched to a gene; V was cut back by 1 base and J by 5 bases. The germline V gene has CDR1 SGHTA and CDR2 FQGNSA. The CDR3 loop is CASSLGLADNEQFF. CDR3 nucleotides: TGTGCCAGCAGCTTAGGACTAGCGGACAATGAGCAGTTCTTC.

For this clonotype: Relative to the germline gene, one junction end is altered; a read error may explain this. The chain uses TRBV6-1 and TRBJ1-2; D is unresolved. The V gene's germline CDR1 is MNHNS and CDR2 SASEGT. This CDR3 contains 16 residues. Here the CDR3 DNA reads TGTGACAGCAGTGAAGCAAGACATGGCAGAAATTATGGCTACACCTTC. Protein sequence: CDSSEARHGRNYGYTF.

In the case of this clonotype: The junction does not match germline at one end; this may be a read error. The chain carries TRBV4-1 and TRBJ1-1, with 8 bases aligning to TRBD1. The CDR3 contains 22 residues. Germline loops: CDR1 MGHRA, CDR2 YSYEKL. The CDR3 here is CASSQDLVPSDRGRPLVTEALF. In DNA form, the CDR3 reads TGCGCCAGCAGCCAAGATCTAGTCCCCAGTGACAGGGGCAGACCACTGGTCACTGAAGCTCTCTTT.

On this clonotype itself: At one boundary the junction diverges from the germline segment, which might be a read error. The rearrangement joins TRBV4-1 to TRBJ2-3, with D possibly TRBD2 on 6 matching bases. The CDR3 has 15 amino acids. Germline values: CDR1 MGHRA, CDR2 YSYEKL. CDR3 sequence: CASSQESSGTDTQYF. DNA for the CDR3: TGTGCCAGTAGCCAAGAGTCTAGCGGCACAGATACGCAGTATTTT.

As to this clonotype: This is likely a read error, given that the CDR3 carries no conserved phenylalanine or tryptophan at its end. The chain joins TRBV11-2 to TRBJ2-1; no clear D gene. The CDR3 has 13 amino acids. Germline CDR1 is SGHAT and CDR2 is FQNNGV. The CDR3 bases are TGTGCCACCAGCTTAAGTGATGCCTATGAGCAGTTCCTC. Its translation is CATSLSDAYEQFL.

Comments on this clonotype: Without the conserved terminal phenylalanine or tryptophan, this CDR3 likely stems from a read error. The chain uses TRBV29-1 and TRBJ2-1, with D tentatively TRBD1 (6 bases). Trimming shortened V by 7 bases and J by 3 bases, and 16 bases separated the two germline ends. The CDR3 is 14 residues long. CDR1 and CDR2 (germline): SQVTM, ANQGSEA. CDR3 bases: TGCAGCGCCCCCGGCAGGGGTGGCTACAATGAGCAGTTCTTA. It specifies CSAPGRGGYNEQFL.

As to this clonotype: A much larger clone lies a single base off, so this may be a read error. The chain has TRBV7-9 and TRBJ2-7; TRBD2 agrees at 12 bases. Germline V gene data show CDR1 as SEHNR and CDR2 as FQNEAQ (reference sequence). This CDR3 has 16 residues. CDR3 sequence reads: CVSSLTSGSIPYEQYF. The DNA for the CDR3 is TGTGTCAGCAGTTTGACTAGCGGGAGTATCCCCTACGAGCAGTACTTC.

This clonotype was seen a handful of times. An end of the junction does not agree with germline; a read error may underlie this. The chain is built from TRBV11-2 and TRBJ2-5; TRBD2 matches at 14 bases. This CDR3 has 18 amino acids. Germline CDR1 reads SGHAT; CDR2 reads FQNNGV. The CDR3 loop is CAGSSRGLAGAPGETQYF. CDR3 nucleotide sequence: TGTGCCGGCAGTTCCCGGGGACTAGCGGGAGCCCCTGGAGAGACCCAGTACTTC.

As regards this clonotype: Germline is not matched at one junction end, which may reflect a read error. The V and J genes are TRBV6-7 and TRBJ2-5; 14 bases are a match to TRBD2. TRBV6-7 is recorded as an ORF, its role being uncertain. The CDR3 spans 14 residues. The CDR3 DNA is TGTACCAGAAGCGGACTAGCGGGAGGAGAGACCCAGTACTTC. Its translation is CTRSGLAGGETQYF.

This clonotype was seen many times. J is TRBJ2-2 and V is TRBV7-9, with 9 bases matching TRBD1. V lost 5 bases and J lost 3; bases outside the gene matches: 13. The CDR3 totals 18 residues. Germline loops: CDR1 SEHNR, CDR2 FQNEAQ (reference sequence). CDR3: CASSNIPGQGSDTGELFF. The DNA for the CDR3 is TGTGCCAGCAGCAATATCCCGGGACAGGGTTCGGACACCGGGGAGCTGTTTTTT.

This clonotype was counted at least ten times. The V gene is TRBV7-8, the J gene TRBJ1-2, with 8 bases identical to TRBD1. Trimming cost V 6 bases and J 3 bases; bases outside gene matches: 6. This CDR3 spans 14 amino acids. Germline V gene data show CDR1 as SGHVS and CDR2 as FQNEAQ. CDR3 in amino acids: CASSIQGADYGYTF. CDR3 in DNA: TGTGCCAGCAGTATCCAGGGGGCGGACTATGGCTACACCTTC.

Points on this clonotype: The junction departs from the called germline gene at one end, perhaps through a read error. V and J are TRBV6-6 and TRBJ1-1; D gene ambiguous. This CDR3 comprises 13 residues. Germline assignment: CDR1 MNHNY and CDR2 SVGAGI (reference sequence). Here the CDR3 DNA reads TGTGCTAGCAGACGACGGGAGAACACTGAAGTTTTCTTT. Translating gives CASRRRENTEVFF.

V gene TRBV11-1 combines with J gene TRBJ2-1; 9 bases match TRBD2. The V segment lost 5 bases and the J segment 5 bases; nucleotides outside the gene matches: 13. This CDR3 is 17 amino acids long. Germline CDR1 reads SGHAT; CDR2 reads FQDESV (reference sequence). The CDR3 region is CASSLKIAGEVDNEQFF. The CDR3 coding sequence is TGTGCCAGCAGCCTGAAAATAGCGGGAGAAGTTGACAATGAGCAGTTCTTC.

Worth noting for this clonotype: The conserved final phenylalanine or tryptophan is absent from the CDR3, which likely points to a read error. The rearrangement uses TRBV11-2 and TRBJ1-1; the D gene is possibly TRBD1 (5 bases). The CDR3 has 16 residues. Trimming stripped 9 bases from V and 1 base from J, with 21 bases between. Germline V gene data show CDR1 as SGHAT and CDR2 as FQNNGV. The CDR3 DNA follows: TGTGCCAGTAGCCCTTTACCGGACACCGCGAACACTGAAGCTTTCCTT. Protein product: CASSPLPDTANTEAFL.

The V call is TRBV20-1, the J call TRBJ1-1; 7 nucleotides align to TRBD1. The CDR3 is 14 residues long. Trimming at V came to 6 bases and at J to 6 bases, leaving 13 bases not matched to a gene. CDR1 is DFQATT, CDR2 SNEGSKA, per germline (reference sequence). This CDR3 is CSAQTDKGAPEAFF. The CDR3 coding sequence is TGCAGTGCCCAAACCGACAAGGGGGCCCCTGAAGCTTTCTTT.